This TCR beta chain was found in a study of OX40 agonist ivuxolimab in advanced cancers. Study-wide background: In this cohort, patients received ivuxolimab, an agonistic anti-OX40 (CD134) antibody.

Clones were sequenced by immunoSEQ multiplex PCR, and TCRdb holds only the in-frame ones, with some missing. This sample has approximately 70,000 clones, with 85% found just once. This specimen consisted of CD4+ or CD8+ T cells sorted from blood, obtained in a trial of the OX40 agonist ivuxolimab. The receptor was derived from an adult with an advanced solid tumor such as melanoma, head and neck, liver or kidney cancer.

CDR3 bases: TGTGCCTGGAGTGTACGACCCCTTAGTTGGCATAGCAATCAGCCCCAGCATTTT. This sequence encodes CAWSVRPLSWHSNQPQHF. This sequence joins TRBV30 and TRBJ1-5, with D unclear. Looked up from germline, CDR1 is GTSNPN and CDR2 is SVGIG (reference sequence). This CDR3 region has 18 residues. Trimming left V 0 bases short and J 0 bases short, with 18 bases between.